Sequencing of this TCR beta chain was carried out in a study of cytomegalovirus exposure and HLA in healthy donors. The study, taken as a whole, reports: Other equally common chains were less clonally expanded than HLA-associated TCR beta chains, a later analysis showed. Links to common viral pathogens appeared, in a later analysis, for several of the most significant clusters. CMV serostatus stood as the only immune exposure information on hand.

With 2 bases removed from V and 7 bases from J, the gap between germline ends came to 8 bases. The CDR3 runs 13 residues. CDR1 SGHTA and CDR2 FQGTGA come from the germline V gene. This clone was observed once. Its specificity is unknown. PCR was performed using 60 Vbeta and 13 Jbeta primers. This table comes from immunoSEQ multiplex PCR, and its TCRdb copy is limited to in-frame clones, with some not included. The table lists roughly 150,000 clones, about 72% of them singletons. The TCR comes from a man in his fifties or sixties in good health and CMV-seropositive. The chain joins TRBV7-3 to TRBJ2-2; the D gene is possibly TRBD2 (6 bases). Sequencing input: PBMCs. CDR3 DNA sequence: TGTGCCAGCAGCTTAGCGGGGAACGGGGAGCTGTTTTTT. Its protein product is CASSLAGNGELFF.